These 9 T cell receptor beta chains came from one sample sequenced in a study of T cells and Merkel cell carcinoma outcomes. Measured with immunoSEQ multiplex PCR; TCRdb has only the in-frame clones, and not every one. The sample shows under 25,000 clones, about 80% of them seen only once. Input material: tumor tissue from Merkel cell carcinoma. Every receptor here comes from a human donor with Merkel cell carcinoma.

The V call is TRBV30, the J call TRBJ1-1; no clear D gene. The CDR3 is 11 amino acids. Germline V CDR1 and CDR2: GTSNPN, SVGIG (reference sequence). Trimming left V 5 bases short and J 2 bases short, with 6 bases between. CDR3 nucleotides: TGTGCCTGGTCCCACAACACTGAAGCTTTCTTT. Protein product: CAWSHNTEAFF.

V gene TRBV7-2 combines with J gene TRBJ1-5; D perhaps matches TRBD1 (5 bases). This CDR3 is 17 amino acids long. Germline assignment: CDR1 SGHTA and CDR2 FQGNSA. V was shortened by 5 bases and J by 0 bases, with 17 bases between the two germline ends. The CDR3: CASSRGVGGYSNQPQHF. The CDR3, as DNA: TGTGCCAGCAGCAGGGGCGTGGGCGGTTATAGCAATCAGCCCCAGCATTTT. Combining the CDR3 with reference TRBV7-2 and TRBJ1-5 gives the whole variable domain GAGVSQSPSNKVTEKGKDVELRCDPISGHTALYWYRQSLGQGLEFLIYFQGNSAPDKSGLPSDRFSAERTGGSVSTLTIQRTQQEDSAVYLCASSRGVGGYSNQPQHFGDGTRLSIL.

The J gene is TRBJ2-6, the V gene TRBV5-1; 9 bases map to TRBD1. The CDR3 has 18 residues. V gave up 0 bases and J gave up 2 bases; unmatched junction bases: 6. Germline-derived CDR1 and CDR2 are SGHRS and YFSETQ. CDR3 sequence: CASSLVLTGGAGANVLTF. The CDR3 nucleotides are TGCGCCAGCAGCTTGGTTCTAACAGGGGGCGCTGGGGCCAACGTCCTGACTTTC.

This CDR3 is CASSPKDSYGYTF. The CDR3 nucleotides read TGCGCCAGCAGCCCGAAGGACAGCTATGGCTACACCTTC. The V call is TRBV5-1, the J call TRBJ1-2, with D perhaps matching TRBD1 (6 bases). The germline V and J ends were trimmed by 4 bases and 4 bases, with 11 bases remaining between them. CDR1 and CDR2 (germline): SGHRS, YFSETQ. This CDR3 has 13 residues. The complete variable domain, with remaining parts taken from reference TRBV5-1 and TRBJ1-2, reads KAGVTQTPRYLIKTRGQQVTLSCSPISGHRSVSWYQQTPGQGLQFLFEYFSETQRNKGNFPGRFSGRQFSNSRSEMNVSTLELGDSALYLCASSPKDSYGYTFGSGTRLTVV.

V gene TRBV11-2 combines with J gene TRBJ1-1; D gene unclear. Trimming stripped 1 base from V and 8 bases from J, with 11 bases between. The CDR3 spans 13 residues. In germline, CDR1 is SGHAT, CDR2 FQNNGV. DNA of the CDR3: TGTGCCAGCAGCTTAGTCACGGGTTGGGAAGCTTTCTTT. As protein: CASSLVTGWEAFF.

This clone showed up just once. The J gene is TRBJ2-2, the V gene TRBV28, with D possibly being TRBD1 or TRBD2 (5 bases each). Germline V lookup: CDR1 MDHEN, CDR2 SYDVKM. Trimming took off 8 bases at V and 5 bases at J, with 18 bases between the two ends. The CDR3 is made up of 15 amino acids. The CDR3 sequence: CASLWIRDETGELFF. In DNA, the CDR3 is TGTGCCAGCCTTTGGATCCGGGACGAAACCGGGGAGCTGTTTTTT. Based on the CDR3 plus reference TRBV28 and TRBJ2-2, the full variable domain is DVKVTQSSRYLVKRTGEKVFLECVQDMDHENMFWYRQDPGLGLRLIYFSYDVKMKEKGDIPEGYSVSREKKERFSLILESASTNQTSMYLCASLWIRDETGELFFGEGSRLTVL.

The rearrangement links TRBV2 to TRBJ1-1; D is unresolved. The V gene's germline CDR1 is SNHLY and CDR2 FYNNEI. This CDR3 has 11 amino acids. Trimming removed 7 bases from V and 2 bases from J, with 5 bases in between. CDR3 in DNA: TGTGCCAGCACGGGTAACACTGAAGCTTTCTTT. Translated, it gives CASTGNTEAFF.

The chain links TRBV5-1 to TRBJ1-2; D remains ambiguous. Trimming took off 7 bases at V and 4 bases at J, with 14 bases between the two ends. Germline V gene sequence: CDR1 SGHRS, CDR2 YFSETQ. The CDR3 has 13 residues. The CDR3 region has the DNA TGCGCCAGCTCAAGAGAGGGCTTCTATGGCTACACCTTC. The encoded protein is CASSREGFYGYTF.

To note about this clone: An end of the junction does not agree with germline; a read error may underlie this. The chain carries TRBV13 and TRBJ2-7; 7 bases are a match to TRBD2. Per germline, CDR1 PRHDT and CDR2 FYEKMQ (reference sequence). This CDR3 region has 15 residues. CDR3 bases: TGTGTCAGCAGCACCCCTGGGCGGGGGAGCTACGAGCAGTACTTC. Translated, it gives CVSSTPGRGSYEQYF.